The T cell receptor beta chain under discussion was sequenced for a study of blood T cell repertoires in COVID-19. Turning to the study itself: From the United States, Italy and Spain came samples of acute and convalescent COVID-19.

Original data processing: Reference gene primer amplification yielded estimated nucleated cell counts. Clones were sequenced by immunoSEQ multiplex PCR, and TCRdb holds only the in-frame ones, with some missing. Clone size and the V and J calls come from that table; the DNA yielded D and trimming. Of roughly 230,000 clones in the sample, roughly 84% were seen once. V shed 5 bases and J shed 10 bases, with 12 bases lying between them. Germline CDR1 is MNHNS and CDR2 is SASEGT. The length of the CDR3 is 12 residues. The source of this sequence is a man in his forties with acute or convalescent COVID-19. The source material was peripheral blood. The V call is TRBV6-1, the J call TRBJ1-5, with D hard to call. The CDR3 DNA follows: TGTGCCAGCAGTTCTGGAGAGGATCCCCAGCATTTT. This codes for CASSSGEDPQHF.